Listed here are 13 T cell receptor beta chains from one sample, sequenced in a study of blood T cell repertoires in COVID-19. Produced via immunoSEQ multiplex PCR; TCRdb's table is partial and in-frame only. In the table there are tens of thousands of clones, 91% of which are singletons. Material: peripheral blood. The receptors shown here come from a woman between 45 and 65 years old in a cohort sampled during active COVID-19.

The CDR3 nucleotides read TGCGCCAGCAGCTCGGGCGAAAGGACAGGGGGCCAGGATACGCAGTATTTT. It specifies CASSSGERTGGQDTQYF. The J gene is TRBJ2-3, the V gene TRBV5-1; 11 positions agree with TRBD1. This CDR3 spans 17 amino acids. CDR1 SGHRS and CDR2 YFSETQ come from the germline V gene. V shed 3 bases and J 6 bases; nucleotides not matched to a gene: 12.

In its sample, this clone was seen once. V usage is TRBV6-1 and J usage is TRBJ1-6; D call uncertain. CDR1 and CDR2 from the germline V gene are MNHNS and SASEGT. Between the trimmed V and J ends, which lost 1 base and 14 bases, there was a span of 15 bases. CDR3 length: 14 amino acids. The CDR3 coding sequence is TGTGCCAGCAGTGAAGATATCTCAGGCCCGGCCCTCCACTTT. The encoded protein is CASSEDISGPALHF.

V usage is TRBV27 and J usage is TRBJ2-3; tentatively, D is TRBD2 (6 bases). The CDR3 runs 18 residues. V lost 5 bases and J lost 4, with 25 bases in between. The germline V gene encodes CDR1 MNHEY and CDR2 SMNVEV (reference sequence). CDR3 loop: CASSLYTGLVGSADTQYF. The CDR3 nucleotides are TGTGCCAGCAGTCTTTACACGGGACTCGTAGGATCGGCAGATACGCAGTATTTT.

J is TRBJ2-2 and V is TRBV11-3; 8 nucleotides line up with TRBD1. Germline CDR1 and CDR2: SGHNT and YENEEA. The CDR3 is 16 residues long. The J segment lost 1 base and the V segment lost 2 bases, leaving 3 bases of the junction unmatched. This CDR3 reads CASSLQGARNTGELFF. CDR3 DNA: TGTGCCAGCAGCTTACAGGGGGCTCGGAACACCGGGGAGCTGTTTTTT.

The rearrangement uses TRBV6-1 and TRBJ2-5; unclear D gene. Germline CDR1 is MNHNS and CDR2 is SASEGT. The CDR3 has 14 amino acids. V shed 3 bases and J shed 9 bases, with 17 bases lying between them. The DNA for the CDR3 is TGTGCCAGCAGTGATGACGCTCCGACCCGGGCCCAGTACTTC. Amino acids: CASSDDAPTRAQYF.

The gene calls are TRBV5-8 and TRBJ1-5; 9 bases line up with TRBD1. CDR3 length: 16 amino acids. V was pared by 4 bases and J by 2 bases, with 7 bases of the junction left unmatched. Germline V gene sequence: CDR1 SGHTS, CDR2 YDEGEE. The CDR3 nucleotides are TGTGCCAGCAGCCCCAGACAGGGGGTAGGCAATCAGCCCCAGCATTTT. It yields the protein CASSPRQGVGNQPQHF.

The chain recombines TRBV7-2 with TRBJ1-1, with no clear D. Germline CDR1 is SGHTA and CDR2 is FQGNSA. CDR3 length: 13 amino acids. The germline V and J ends were trimmed by 7 bases and 0 bases, with 9 bases remaining between them. The chain's CDR3 is CASTLTVNTEAFF. CDR3 coding DNA: TGTGCCAGCACCCTTACAGTGAACACTGAAGCTTTCTTT.

The V gene is TRBV7-9, the J gene TRBJ2-5; tentatively, D is TRBD2 (5 bases). Germline V CDR1 and CDR2: SEHNR, FQNEAQ (reference sequence). This CDR3 is built from 15 residues. V was trimmed by 1 base and J by 5 bases, leaving 14 bases between them. The CDR3 here is CASSLGASSLETQYF. CDR3 sequence (DNA): TGTGCCAGCAGCTTAGGGGCTAGCTCTTTGGAGACCCAGTACTTC.

This chain uses TRBV19 with TRBJ2-3; weak D call: TRBD1 (6 bases). The CDR3 spans 14 residues. Germline V gene lookup returns CDR1 LNHDA and CDR2 SQIVND (reference sequence). The ends were cut back, 6 bases at V and 4 bases at J, with 14 bases in the middle. For the CDR3, the DNA is TGTGCCAGTAGAAATACCGGGACACCAGATACGCAGTATTTT. Translation: CASRNTGTPDTQYF.

V usage is TRBV19 and J usage is TRBJ1-4; D is unclear. Trimming left V 3 bases short and J 7 bases short, with 21 bases between. CDR3 length equals 17 residues. Germline V lookup: CDR1 LNHDA, CDR2 SQIVND (reference sequence). The CDR3 is CASSIIVDPVRGEKLFF. As DNA, the CDR3 is TGTGCCAGTAGTATTATTGTTGACCCCGTGCGGGGTGAAAAACTGTTTTTT.

The gene calls are TRBV2 and TRBJ2-7, with D hard to call. V was pared by 6 bases and J by 7 bases, with 16 bases between. The CDR3 extends over 13 amino acids. Germline V gene sequence: CDR1 SNHLY, CDR2 FYNNEI. CDR3 nucleotides: TGTGCCAGCAGCGTTATCTGGGTGCGGGAGCAGTACTTC. Protein product: CASSVIWVREQYF.

This clone was seen a single time. The V gene is TRBV6-5, the J gene TRBJ1-1; 7 bases map to TRBD1. Per the germline V gene, CDR1 is MNHEY and CDR2 is SVGAGI. The CDR3 sequence is 15 residues long. Trimming cost V 0 bases and J 0 bases; bases outside gene matches: 1. CDR3 in amino acids: CASSYSQGLNTEAFF. The CDR3 DNA is TGTGCCAGCAGTTACTCACAGGGGTTGAACACTGAAGCTTTCTTT.

V and J are TRBV7-9 and TRBJ1-5; TRBD1 matches at 7 bases. The germline V gene encodes CDR1 SEHNR and CDR2 FQNEAQ (reference sequence). V shed 4 bases, J shed 3 bases, and the junction held 3 bases outside the gene matches. CDR3 length: 14 amino acids. The CDR3 loop reads CASSSTGANQPQHF. CDR3 nucleotides: TGTGCCAGCAGCTCAACAGGGGCCAATCAGCCCCAGCATTTT.